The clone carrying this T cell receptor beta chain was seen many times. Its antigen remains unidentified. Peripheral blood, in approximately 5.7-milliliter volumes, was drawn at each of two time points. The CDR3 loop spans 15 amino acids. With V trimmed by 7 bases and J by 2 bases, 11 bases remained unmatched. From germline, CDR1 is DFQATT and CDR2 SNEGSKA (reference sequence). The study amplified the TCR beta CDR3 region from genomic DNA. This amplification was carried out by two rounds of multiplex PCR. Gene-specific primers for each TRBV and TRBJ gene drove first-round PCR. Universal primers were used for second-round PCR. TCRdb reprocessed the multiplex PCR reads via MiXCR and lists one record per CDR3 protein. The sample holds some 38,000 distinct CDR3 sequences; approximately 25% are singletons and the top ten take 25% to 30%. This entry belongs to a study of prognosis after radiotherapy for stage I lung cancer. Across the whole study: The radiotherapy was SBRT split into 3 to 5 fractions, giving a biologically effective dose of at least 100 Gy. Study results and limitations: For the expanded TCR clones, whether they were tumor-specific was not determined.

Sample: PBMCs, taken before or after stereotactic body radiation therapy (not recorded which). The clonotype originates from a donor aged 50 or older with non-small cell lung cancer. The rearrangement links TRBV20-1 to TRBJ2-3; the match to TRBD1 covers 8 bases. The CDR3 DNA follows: TGCAGTGGGACACACCCGGGACAGGCCACAGATACGCAGTATTTT. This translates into CSGTHPGQATDTQYF.